The clone carrying this TCR beta chain was detected many times. Its antigen is undetermined. The CDR3 has 16 residues. Trimming left V 3 bases short and J 6 bases short, with 15 bases between. Germline CDR1 reads SEHNR; CDR2 reads FQNEAQ (reference sequence). This record comes from a study of neurological immune-mediated disorders. 5'RACE with 10-nucleotide random UMIs produced the cDNA. TCRdb re-called the 5' RACE reads with MiXCR, one entry per CDR3 protein. The sample shows roughly 50,000 distinct CDR3 sequences, around 16% of them seen only once. Study results and limitations: Across subjects, expanded clones had no CDR3 amino acid sequences in common, pointing to private repertoires in all groups. HTLV-1-associated myelopathy led in TCR clonal expansion, while multiple sclerosis ranked lowest, below healthy controls.

PBMCs stored at -80 C, numbering 2 million, were the origin of the unsorted libraries. Sequencing was performed on PBMCs. The TCR comes from a man aged 55-75 years in good health. The chain links TRBV7-9 to TRBJ1-6, with D possibly TRBD1 on 5 matching bases. The CDR3 DNA sequence: TGTGCCAGCAGCTTCTCAACCGGGACGGGTAATTCACCCCTCCACTTT. As protein: CASSFSTGTGNSPLHF.